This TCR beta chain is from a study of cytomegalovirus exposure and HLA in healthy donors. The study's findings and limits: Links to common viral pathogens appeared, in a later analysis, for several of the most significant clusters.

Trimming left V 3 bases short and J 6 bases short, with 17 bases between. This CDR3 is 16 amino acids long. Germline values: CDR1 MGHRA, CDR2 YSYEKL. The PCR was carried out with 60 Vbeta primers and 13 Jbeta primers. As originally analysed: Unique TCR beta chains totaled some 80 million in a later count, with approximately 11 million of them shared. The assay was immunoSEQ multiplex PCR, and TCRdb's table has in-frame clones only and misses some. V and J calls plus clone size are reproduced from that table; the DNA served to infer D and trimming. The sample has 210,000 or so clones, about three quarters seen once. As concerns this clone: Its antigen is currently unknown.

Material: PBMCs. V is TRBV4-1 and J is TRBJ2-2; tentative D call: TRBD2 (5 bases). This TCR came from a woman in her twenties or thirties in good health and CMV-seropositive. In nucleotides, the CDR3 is TGCGCCAGCAGCCACCATTACCCCCGGGGTCCCGGGGAGCTGTTTTTT. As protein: CASSHHYPRGPGELFF.